The 28 T cell receptor beta chains in this list originate from one sample, sequenced in a study of T cell repertoires in cytomegalovirus infection. MiXCR, run by TCRdb on the reads, gives a single entry per CDR3 protein. The repertoire holds about 230,000 distinct CDR3 sequences, with approximately 24% as singletons. The sequencing sample was made of CD8+ T cells from PBMCs. These receptors all come from a human donor in good health (CMV status not recorded). Some clones in this sample may be carry-over from other donors' samples.

In the case of this clonotype: At one boundary the junction diverges from the germline segment, which might be a read error. The chain carries TRBV12-3 or TRBV12-4 and TRBJ1-1; 8 nucleotides agree with TRBD1. The CDR3 is made up of 16 amino acids. CDR3 region: CTSSPLLSTGGTEAFF. CDR3 nucleotides: TGTACCAGCAGTCCCCTCCTCAGTACAGGGGGAACTGAAGCTTTCTTT.

The V and J genes are TRBV29-1 and TRBJ1-2; D not resolved. Germline V gene data show CDR1 as SQVTM and CDR2 as ANQGSEA. The CDR3 sequence is 16 residues long. Trimming left V 0 bases short and J 0 bases short, with 14 bases between. CDR3: CSVEDLGLKTNYGYTF. In DNA form, the CDR3 reads TGCAGCGTTGAAGATCTGGGATTGAAGACTAACTATGGCTACACCTTC.

This clonotype was counted only a few times. This chain uses TRBV12-3 or TRBV12-4 with TRBJ1-1, with 10 bases lining up with TRBD1. CDR3 length: 16 amino acids. The V and J ends lost 3 bases and 3 bases, in that order; junction bases with no gene match: 7. The CDR3 DNA is TGTGCCAGCAGTTTGACAGGGGGCGCCCCGGACACTGAAGCTTTCTTT. Amino acid sequence: CASSLTGGAPDTEAFF.

The rearrangement links TRBV4-1 to TRBJ2-2; D not resolved. With 0 bases removed from V and 1 base from J, the gap between germline ends came to 6 bases. Germline loops: CDR1 MGHRA, CDR2 YSYEKL. The CDR3 totals 15 residues. This CDR3 reads CASSQERQNTGELFF. DNA for the CDR3: TGCGCCAGCAGCCAAGAAAGACAGAACACCGGGGAGCTGTTTTTT.

The chain uses TRBV2 and TRBJ2-1, with D possibly being TRBD1 (6 bases). This CDR3 is built from 14 residues. Germline CDR1 and CDR2: SNHLY and FYNNEI. Trimming shortened V by 5 bases and J by 2 bases, and 10 bases separated the two germline ends. This chain's CDR3 is CASSWTDTYNEQFF. The DNA for the CDR3 is TGTGCCAGCAGTTGGACAGACACCTACAATGAGCAGTTCTTC.

This clonotype was seen only a few times. The rearrangement links TRBV20-1 to TRBJ2-7; possibly TRBD2 for D (6 bases). CDR1 is DFQATT, CDR2 SNEGSKA, per germline (reference sequence). CDR3 length equals 13 residues. The germline V and J ends were trimmed by 8 bases and 0 bases, with 14 bases remaining between them. The CDR3 is CSCFGGDSYEQYF. CDR3 DNA sequence: TGCAGTTGTTTTGGCGGGGACTCCTACGAGCAGTACTTC.

V gene TRBV9 combines with J gene TRBJ1-1, with no clear D. The CDR3 is made up of 12 amino acids. Trimming took 3 bases from V and 7 from J, leaving 10 bases between them. Germline V gives CDR1 SGDLS, CDR2 YYNGEE. The CDR3 DNA reads as TGTGCCAGCAGCGGAGACGGCTATGAAGCTTTCTTT. Its translation: CASSGDGYEAFF.

The CDR3 sequence is CSAGQGGTYEQYF. CDR3 bases: TGCAGCGCCGGTCAGGGGGGGACCTACGAGCAGTACTTC. The J gene is TRBJ2-7, the V gene TRBV29-1; D possibly matches TRBD1 or TRBD2 (7 bases each). The CDR3 sequence is 13 residues long. V was shortened by 7 bases and J by 2 bases, with 15 bases between the two germline ends. From germline, CDR1 is SQVTM and CDR2 ANQGSEA.

This clonotype showed up many times. The V gene is TRBV28, the J gene TRBJ2-7, with 7 bases aligning to TRBD1. Germline lookup yields CDR1 MDHEN and CDR2 SYDVKM. The trim removed 4 bases at V and 2 bases at J, leaving 11 bases unmatched. The CDR3 contains 16 residues. CDR3 loop: CASSSPRTGAPYEQYF. CDR3 bases: TGTGCCAGCAGTTCCCCTCGAACAGGGGCCCCCTACGAGCAGTACTTC.

The chain links TRBV7-9 to TRBJ1-1; possibly TRBD1 for D (5 bases). Trimming left V 5 bases short and J 0 bases short, with 16 bases between. From germline, CDR1 is SEHNR and CDR2 FQNEAQ (reference sequence). CDR3 length: 16 residues. CDR3 protein: CASSRPGTGLNTEAFF. The CDR3 DNA reads TGTGCCAGCAGCCGTCCCGGGACGGGACTGAACACTGAAGCTTTCTTT.

This clonotype appeared many times. J is TRBJ1-5 and V is TRBV6-6; D not certain. Trimming stripped 0 bases from V and 8 bases from J, with 14 bases between. Per the germline V gene, CDR1 is MNHNY and CDR2 is SVGAGI (reference sequence). The CDR3 extends over 15 amino acids. The DNA for the CDR3 is TGTGCCAGCAGTTACTCTTCGGCTTCCCCGGAGCCCCAGCATTTT. Protein product: CASSYSSASPEPQHF.

There are a few counts of this clonotype. The chain is built from TRBV20-1 and TRBJ2-3; a weak D match, TRBD2 (5 bases). Looked up from germline, CDR1 is DFQATT and CDR2 is SNEGSKA (reference sequence). This CDR3 is built from 11 residues. Trimming left V 6 bases short and J 5 bases short, with 9 bases between. The CDR3 region has the DNA TGCAGTGCCCCCCGGGGAGATACGCAGTATTTT. It translates to CSAPRGDTQYF.

The chain is built from TRBV10-3 and TRBJ2-5; 10 nucleotides align to TRBD2. CDR1 and CDR2 from the germline V gene are ENHRY and SYGVKD. The V and J ends lost 3 bases and 5 bases, in that order; junction bases with no gene match: 15. The CDR3 is 18 amino acids. The CDR3 DNA follows: TGTGCCATCAGTGATCTGTCTAGCGGGGGCCCCGGAGTGGAGACCCAGTACTTC. This sequence encodes CAISDLSSGGPGVETQYF.

This rearrangement joins TRBV27 to TRBJ2-2; the D gene is possibly TRBD1 (5 bases). The CDR3 extends over 15 amino acids. From germline, CDR1 is MNHEY and CDR2 SMNVEV (reference sequence). V lost 3 bases and J lost 0, with 8 bases in between. The CDR3 loop reads CASSFQGPNTGELFF. For the CDR3, the DNA is TGTGCCAGCAGTTTTCAGGGCCCGAACACCGGGGAGCTGTTTTTT.

This clonotype was counted a single time. The rearrangement links TRBV15 to TRBJ1-2; TRBD1 is a possible D gene (5 bases). V lost 4 bases and J 4 bases, leaving 13 bases between the germline ends. Germline V gene data show CDR1 as LNHNV and CDR2 as YYDKDF (reference sequence). The CDR3 loop spans 14 amino acids. The CDR3 loop is CATSIPGTPYGYTF. Written as DNA, the CDR3 is TGTGCCACCAGCATCCCGGGGACCCCCTATGGCTACACCTTC.

The rearrangement joins TRBV10-3 to TRBJ2-1; a weak D match, TRBD2 (7 bases). Trimming took 2 bases from V and 0 from J, leaving 11 bases between them. Looked up from germline, CDR1 is ENHRY and CDR2 is SYGVKD. The CDR3 sequence is 16 residues long. CDR3 DNA sequence: TGTGCCATCAGTGAGAGGGGGGGGGGCTCCTACAATGAGCAGTTCTTC. Protein: CAISERGGGSYNEQFF.

The chain uses TRBV6-1 and TRBJ2-7, with TRBD1 identical over 8 bases. Germline V gene lookup returns CDR1 MNHNS and CDR2 SASEGT. With 5 bases clipped from V and 2 bases from J, the junction kept 11 bases outside the gene matches. This CDR3 is built from 16 residues. CDR3 sequence: CASSQPRTGSPYEQYF. The CDR3 DNA reads TGTGCCAGCAGTCAACCCCGGACAGGGAGCCCCTACGAGCAGTACTTC.

The chain links TRBV20-1 to TRBJ2-5, with 13 bases that match TRBD2. The V gene end was trimmed by 6 bases and the J gene end by 0 bases; junction bases not matched to a gene: 7. Germline CDR1 reads DFQATT; CDR2 reads SNEGSKA (reference sequence). CDR3 length equals 16 residues. CDR3 region: CSARLAGGIYQETQYF. DNA of the CDR3: TGCAGTGCCAGACTAGCGGGGGGAATCTACCAAGAGACCCAGTACTTC.

This clonotype was counted between two and nine times. This sequence joins TRBV12-3 or TRBV12-4 and TRBJ1-3, with D possibly being TRBD1 (5 bases). Trimming shortened V by 5 bases and J by 1 base, and 6 bases separated the two germline ends. This CDR3 region has 13 residues. The CDR3 loop reads CASSRGSGNTIYF. The CDR3 DNA follows: TGTGCCAGCAGTCGGGGGTCTGGAAACACCATATATTTT.

This chain connects TRBV19 to TRBJ1-6; D uncertain. V lost 5 bases and J lost 8, with 16 bases in between. CDR1 is LNHDA and CDR2 is SQIVND in the germline V gene (reference sequence). This CDR3 has 15 residues. CDR3 nucleotide sequence: TGTGCCAGTAGTCCCTCCGCCGGAGGCTATTCACCCCTCCACTTT. Translating it yields CASSPSAGGYSPLHF.

At least ten counts were recorded for this clonotype. The V call is TRBV4-1, the J call TRBJ2-4; a possible D gene is TRBD2 (7 bases). The CDR3 sequence is 17 residues long. Trimming took off 4 bases at V and 8 bases at J, with 24 bases between the two ends. Germline lookup yields CDR1 MGHRA and CDR2 YSYEKL. In DNA, the CDR3 is TGCGCCAGCAGCCGCGCAGACCGATCGGGGGGCCGTGACATTCAGTACTTC. This sequence encodes CASSRADRSGGRDIQYF.

CDR3 DNA: TGTGCCAGCAGCCACGGCCCCGGGATTCCCTACGAGCAGTACTTC. Protein: CASSHGPGIPYEQYF. The chain employs TRBV14 and TRBJ2-7; TRBD2 is a possible D gene (5 bases). V was shortened by 3 bases and J by 2 bases, with 14 bases between the two germline ends. CDR3 size: 15 residues. Germline CDR1 reads SGHDN; CDR2 reads FVKESK.

This clonotype was detected ten times or more. This chain links TRBV7-6 with TRBJ2-1; D is perhaps TRBD2 (5 bases). Deletions cut 5 bases from V and 0 bases from J, with 23 bases between. This CDR3 spans 19 amino acids. Germline V gene data show CDR1 as SGHVS and CDR2 as FNYEAQ. The CDR3 sequence: CASSNPAGYPMSSYNEQFF. In DNA form, the CDR3 reads TGTGCCAGCAGCAATCCCGCGGGTTACCCTATGAGCTCCTACAATGAGCAGTTCTTC.

The V call is TRBV14, the J call TRBJ2-3, with D perhaps TRBD1 (6 bases). This CDR3 is built from 14 residues. Trimming cost V 5 bases and J 3 bases, with 12 bases left between them. Germline-derived CDR1 and CDR2 are SGHDN and FVKESK. The CDR3 bases are TGTGCCAGCAGCAAAGCAGGGACAACAGATACGCAGTATTTT. Protein product: CASSKAGTTDTQYF.

The V and J genes are TRBV13 and TRBJ2-3; possibly TRBD1 for D (6 bases). CDR1 and CDR2 from the germline V gene are PRHDT and FYEKMQ (reference sequence). The germline V and J ends were trimmed by 4 bases and 4 bases, with 21 bases remaining between them. The CDR3 contains 17 residues. This chain's CDR3 is CASSSIQTGKTADTQYF. Written as DNA, the CDR3 is TGTGCCAGCAGCTCCATTCAAACAGGGAAGACGGCAGATACGCAGTATTTT.

J is TRBJ1-1 and V is TRBV29-1, with TRBD1 matching over 9 bases. Germline trimming cut 3 bases from V and 8 bases from J; bases unmatched to any gene: 13. This CDR3 contains 15 residues. Per the germline V gene, CDR1 is SQVTM and CDR2 is ANQGSEA. The DNA of the CDR3 is TGCAGCGTTGATATAAGGGACAGGGTGGCCCTAGAAGCTTTCTTT. Its protein product is CSVDIRDRVALEAFF.

The chain joins TRBV12-3 or TRBV12-4 to TRBJ2-5; D not resolved. This CDR3 is built from 13 residues. Deletions cut 6 bases from V and 1 base from J, with 9 bases between. CDR3 sequence: CASSQTFQETQYF. The DNA of the CDR3 is TGTGCCAGCAGCCAGACCTTCCAAGAGACCCAGTACTTC.

This clonotype was seen a handful of times. The rearrangement links TRBV15 to TRBJ2-7; tentative D call: TRBD1 (6 bases). Germline V gene data show CDR1 as LNHNV and CDR2 as YYDKDF (reference sequence). This CDR3 is built from 16 residues. Trimming took off 5 bases at V and 5 bases at J, with 22 bases between the two ends. The CDR3 DNA reads TGTGCCACCAGCCCCCACGGGCTGGGGGCCGAGAACGAGCAGTACTTC. This encodes CATSPHGLGAENEQYF.